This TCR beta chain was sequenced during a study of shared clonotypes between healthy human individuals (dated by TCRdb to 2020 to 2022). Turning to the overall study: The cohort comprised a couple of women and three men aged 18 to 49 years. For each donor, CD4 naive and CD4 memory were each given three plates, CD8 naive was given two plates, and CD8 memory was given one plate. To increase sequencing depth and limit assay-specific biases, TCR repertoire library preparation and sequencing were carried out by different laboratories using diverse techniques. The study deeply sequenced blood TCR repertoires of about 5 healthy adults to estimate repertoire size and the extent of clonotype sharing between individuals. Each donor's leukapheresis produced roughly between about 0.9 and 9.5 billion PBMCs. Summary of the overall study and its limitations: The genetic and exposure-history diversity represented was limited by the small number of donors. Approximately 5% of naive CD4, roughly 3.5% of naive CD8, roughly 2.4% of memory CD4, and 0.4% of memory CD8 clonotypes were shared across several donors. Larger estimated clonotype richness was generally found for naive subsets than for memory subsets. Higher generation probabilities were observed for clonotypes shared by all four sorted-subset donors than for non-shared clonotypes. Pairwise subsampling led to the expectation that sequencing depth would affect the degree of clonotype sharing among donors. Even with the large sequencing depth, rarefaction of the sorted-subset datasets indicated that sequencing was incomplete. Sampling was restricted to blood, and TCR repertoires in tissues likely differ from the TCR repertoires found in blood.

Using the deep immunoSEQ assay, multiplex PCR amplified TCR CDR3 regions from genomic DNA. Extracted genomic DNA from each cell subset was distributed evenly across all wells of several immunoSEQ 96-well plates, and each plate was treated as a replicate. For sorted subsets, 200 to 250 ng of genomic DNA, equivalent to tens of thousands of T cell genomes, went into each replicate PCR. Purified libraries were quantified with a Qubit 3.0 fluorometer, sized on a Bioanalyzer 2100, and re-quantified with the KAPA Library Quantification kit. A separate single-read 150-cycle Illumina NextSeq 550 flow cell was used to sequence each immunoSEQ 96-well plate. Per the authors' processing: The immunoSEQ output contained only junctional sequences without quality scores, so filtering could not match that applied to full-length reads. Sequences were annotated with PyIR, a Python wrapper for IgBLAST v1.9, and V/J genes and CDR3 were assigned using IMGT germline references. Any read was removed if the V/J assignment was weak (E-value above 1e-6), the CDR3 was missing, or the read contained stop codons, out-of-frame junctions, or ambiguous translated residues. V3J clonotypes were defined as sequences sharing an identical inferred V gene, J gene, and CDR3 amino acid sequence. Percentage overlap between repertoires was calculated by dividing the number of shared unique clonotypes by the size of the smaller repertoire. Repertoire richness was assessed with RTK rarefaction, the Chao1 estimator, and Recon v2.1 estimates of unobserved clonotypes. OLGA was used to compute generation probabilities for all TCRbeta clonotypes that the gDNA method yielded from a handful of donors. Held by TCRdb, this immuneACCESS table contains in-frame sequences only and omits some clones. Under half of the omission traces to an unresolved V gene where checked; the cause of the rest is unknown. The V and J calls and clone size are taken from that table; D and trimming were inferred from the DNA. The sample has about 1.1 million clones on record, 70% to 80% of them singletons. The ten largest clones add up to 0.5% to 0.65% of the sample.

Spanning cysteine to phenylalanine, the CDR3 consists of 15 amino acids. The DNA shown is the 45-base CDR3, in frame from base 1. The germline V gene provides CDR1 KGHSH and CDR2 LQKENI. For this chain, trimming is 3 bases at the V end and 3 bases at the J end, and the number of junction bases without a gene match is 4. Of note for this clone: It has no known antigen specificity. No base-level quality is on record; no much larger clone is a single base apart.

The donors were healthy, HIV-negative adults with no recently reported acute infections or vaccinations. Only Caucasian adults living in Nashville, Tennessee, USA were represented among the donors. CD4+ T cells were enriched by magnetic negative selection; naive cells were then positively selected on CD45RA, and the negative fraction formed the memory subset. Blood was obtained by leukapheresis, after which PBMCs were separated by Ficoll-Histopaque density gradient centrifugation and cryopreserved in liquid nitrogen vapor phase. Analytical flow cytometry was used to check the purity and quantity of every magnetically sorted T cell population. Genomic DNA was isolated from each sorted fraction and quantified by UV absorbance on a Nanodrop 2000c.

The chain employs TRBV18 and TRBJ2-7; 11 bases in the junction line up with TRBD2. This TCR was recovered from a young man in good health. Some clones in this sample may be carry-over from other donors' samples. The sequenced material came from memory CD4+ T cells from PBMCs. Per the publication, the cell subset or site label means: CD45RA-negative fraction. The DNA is TGTGCCAGCTCACCGTCCGGGACTAGCGGCTACGAGCAGTACTTC. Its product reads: CASSPSGTSGYEQYF.